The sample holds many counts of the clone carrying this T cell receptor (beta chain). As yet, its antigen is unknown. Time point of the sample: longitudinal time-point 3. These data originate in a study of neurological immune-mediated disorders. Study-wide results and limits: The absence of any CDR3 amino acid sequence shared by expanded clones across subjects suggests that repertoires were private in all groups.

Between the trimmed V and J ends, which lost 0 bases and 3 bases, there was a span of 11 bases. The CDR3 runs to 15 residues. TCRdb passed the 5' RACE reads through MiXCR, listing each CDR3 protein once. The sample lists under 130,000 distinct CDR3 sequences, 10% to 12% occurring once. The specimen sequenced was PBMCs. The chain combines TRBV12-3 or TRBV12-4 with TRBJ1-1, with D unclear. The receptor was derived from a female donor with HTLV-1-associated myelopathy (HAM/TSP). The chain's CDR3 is CASSLAGLAYTEAFF. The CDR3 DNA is TGTGCCAGCAGTTTAGCAGGGTTAGCGTACACTGAAGCTTTCTTT.